These 16 T cell receptor beta chains were all obtained from the same sample, sequenced in a study of CD8 T cells in ankylosing spondylitis. Study results and limitations: Within ankylosing spondylitis blood, a TCR beta motif made up of roughly eight highly homologous variants appeared to be characteristic.

Their antigen targets remain unknown. TCRdb independently ran MiXCR on the 5' RACE reads; one entry per CDR3 protein. The table includes fewer than 450,000 distinct CDR3 sequences, over 15% detected once. Source material: blood, either unsorted or a sorted T cell fraction (not recorded which). Every receptor here comes from a male donor with ankylosing spondylitis.

This clonotype has more than one count but fewer than ten. This chain joins TRBV7-2 and TRBJ2-5; 8 nucleotides align to TRBD1. Germline V CDR1 and CDR2: SGHTA, FQGNSA. Trimming at V came to 6 bases and at J to 5 bases, leaving 8 bases not matched to a gene. The CDR3 contains 14 residues. The CDR3 nucleotides read TGTGCCAGCAGTAAATCAGGGGGCCGGGAGACCCAGTACTTC. Amino acid sequence: CASSKSGGRETQYF.

The gene calls are TRBV18 and TRBJ1-2, with 8 positions matching TRBD1. With 5 bases clipped from V and 3 bases from J, the junction kept 5 bases outside the gene matches. Germline V lookup: CDR1 KGHSH, CDR2 LQKENI. The CDR3 has 14 residues. The CDR3 spells CASSRQGIDYGYTF. The CDR3 DNA follows: TGTGCCAGCTCAAGACAGGGGATCGACTATGGCTACACCTTC.

This clonotype was observed a handful of times. CDR3 bases: TGTGCCAGCAGCCGGACGGGTGAAGCTTTCTTT. Its protein product is CASSRTGEAFF. The J gene is TRBJ1-1, the V gene TRBV6-2 or TRBV6-3; D is ambiguous. Germline V gives CDR1 MNHEY, CDR2 SVGEGT. This CDR3 contains 11 residues. V was shortened by 6 bases and J by 7 bases, with 9 bases between the two germline ends.

The CDR3 sequence is CASSSFILDRPYGYTF. CDR3 coding DNA: TGTGCCAGCAGCTCCTTTATCTTAGACAGGCCCTATGGCTACACCTTC. The chain employs TRBV3-1 and TRBJ1-2; TRBD1 is a possible D gene (6 bases). The V and J ends lost 5 bases and 4 bases respectively, with 20 bases between them. CDR3 length: 16 residues. Germline lookup yields CDR1 LGHDT and CDR2 YNNKEL (reference sequence). Using reference TRBV3-1 and TRBJ1-2 for the parts outside the CDR3, the full variable domain is DTAVSQTPKYLVTQMGNDKSIKCEQNLGHDTMYWYKQDSKKFLKIMFSYNNKELIINETVPNRFSPKSPDKAHLNLHINSLELGDSAVYFCASSSFILDRPYGYTFGSGTRLTVV.

V is TRBV9 and J is TRBJ1-1; D unclear. V lost 2 bases, J lost 0 bases, and 8 bases lay in between. Germline-derived CDR1 and CDR2 are SGDLS and YYNGEE. CDR3 size: 14 residues. CDR3 nucleotide sequence: TGTGCCAGCAGCGTGGGCAGATTGAACACTGAAGCTTTCTTT. Translated: CASSVGRLNTEAFF.

This chain connects TRBV6-1 to TRBJ1-4; perhaps TRBD1 as D (6 bases). V lost 5 bases to trimming and J lost 8 bases, with 21 bases between them. CDR1 MNHNS and CDR2 SASEGT come from the germline V gene. The CDR3 is 16 amino acids. Here the CDR3 reads CASSITGGEVQEKLFF. The CDR3 DNA follows: TGTGCCAGCAGTATTACCGGGGGCGAGGTACAAGAAAAACTGTTTTTT.

In this sample, this clonotype turned up many times. This sequence joins TRBV12-3 or TRBV12-4 and TRBJ2-7; D remains ambiguous. Trimming took off 2 bases at V and 2 bases at J, with 10 bases between the two ends. This CDR3 is built from 14 residues. The CDR3 is CASSLLISPYEQYF. CDR3 sequence (DNA): TGTGCCAGCAGTTTACTGATTTCCCCCTACGAGCAGTACTTC.

Ten or more counts support this clonotype. This chain links TRBV29-1 with TRBJ2-3; 7 positions agree with TRBD1. V was pared by 6 bases and J by 6 bases, with 15 bases of the junction left unmatched. Looked up from germline, CDR1 is SQVTM and CDR2 is ANQGSEA. This CDR3 contains 15 residues. CDR3 coding DNA: TGCAGCGTCGACCGGGACAGCAGAGCCCCCGATACGCAGTATTTT. It yields the protein CSVDRDSRAPDTQYF.

The chain joins TRBV27 to TRBJ2-7, with TRBD2 as a possible D gene (5 bases). V lost 11 bases, J lost 3 bases, and 17 bases lay in between. The CDR3 extends over 13 amino acids. Germline V gene data show CDR1 as MNHEY and CDR2 as SMNVEV (reference sequence). In DNA, the CDR3 is TGTGCCCGGGCCGAGTGGGAGTGCTACGAGCAGTACTTC. Its protein is CARAEWECYEQYF.

This clonotype has just a few counts. The chain recombines TRBV5-1 with TRBJ2-7; possible D gene TRBD1, 6 bases. The germline V gene has CDR1 SGHRS and CDR2 YFSETQ. The V end was cut by 2 bases, the J end by 6 bases, with 15 bases between. CDR3 length equals 14 residues. CDR3 sequence (DNA): TGCGCCAGCAGCTTAAAAGAAACAGGGTCCGAGCAGTACTTC. Translating gives CASSLKETGSEQYF.

The table lists this clonotype with a few counts. The rearrangement links TRBV19 to TRBJ2-3; D possibly matches TRBD1 or TRBD2 (5 bases each). The CDR3 covers 14 residues. The V and J ends lost 11 bases and 5 bases respectively, with 20 bases between them. The germline V gene encodes CDR1 LNHDA and CDR2 SQIVND (reference sequence). CDR3 amino acids: CAGSPRGSGDTQYF. The CDR3 nucleotides read TGTGCCGGCTCCCCGAGGGGCTCCGGAGATACGCAGTATTTT.

This clonotype was counted between two and nine times. J is TRBJ2-5 and V is TRBV3-1; D perhaps matches TRBD2 (5 bases). This CDR3 spans 14 amino acids. Germline loops: CDR1 LGHDT, CDR2 YNNKEL (reference sequence). V was trimmed by 4 bases and J by 1 base, leaving 10 bases between them. The CDR3 protein is CASSRRLTQETQYF. The CDR3 nucleotides read TGTGCCAGCAGCCGTCGACTAACCCAAGAGACCCAGTACTTC.

This clonotype appeared a few times. The chain joins TRBV3-1 to TRBJ2-5, with 9 bases identical to TRBD1. The CDR3 extends over 14 amino acids. V was pared by 7 bases and J by 5 bases, with 8 bases of the junction left unmatched. The germline V gene has CDR1 LGHDT and CDR2 YNNKEL (reference sequence). Here the CDR3 DNA reads TGTGCCAGCACCCGGGGACAGGGATACGAGACCCAGTACTTC. This codes for CASTRGQGYETQYF.

The CDR3 reads CASSYRGRSSGNTIYF. CDR3 DNA sequence: TGTGCCAGCAGTTACAGGGGCCGAAGCTCTGGAAACACCATATATTTT. The chain employs TRBV12-3 or TRBV12-4 and TRBJ1-3, with 7 nucleotides matching TRBD1. The V segment lost 4 bases and the J segment 0 bases; nucleotides outside the gene matches: 6. The CDR3 spans 16 residues.

A few counts support this clonotype. The CDR3, as DNA: TGTGCCAGCAGTTTCCGGCGTAACTATGGCTACACCTTC. Its translation is CASSFRRNYGYTF. The chain is built from TRBV6-2 or TRBV6-3 and TRBJ1-2; no clear D. The germline V gene has CDR1 MNHEY and CDR2 SVGEGT. The CDR3 is 13 residues long. With 4 bases removed from V and 1 base from J, the gap between germline ends came to 7 bases.

The sample holds a few counts of this clonotype. The V and J genes are TRBV15 and TRBJ2-5, with 13 nucleotides matching TRBD2. Trimming took 4 bases from V and 5 from J; bases not matched to a gene: 4. The germline gives CDR1 LNHNV, CDR2 YYDKDF (reference sequence). CDR3 size: 15 residues. CDR3 region: CATSKTSGGYETQYF. The DNA of the CDR3 is TGTGCCACCAGCAAGACTAGCGGGGGGTATGAGACCCAGTACTTC. Supplemented by reference TRBV15 and TRBJ2-5, the full variable domain reads DAMVIQNPRYQVTQFGKPVTLSCSQTLNHNVMYWYQQKSSQAPKLLFHYYDKDFNNEADTPDNFQSRRPNTSFCFLDIRSPGLGDTAMYLCATSKTSGGYETQYFGPGTRLLVL.